This passage covers 19 T cell receptor beta chains from one sample sequenced in a study of blood T cell repertoires in COVID-19. Sequenced by immunoSEQ multiplex PCR; TCRdb stores in-frame clones only, minus some. The table has around 210,000 clones, about 90% seen once. The source material was PBMCs or T cells enriched from blood (not recorded which). The receptors shown here come from a woman under 30 who had recovered from COVID-19.

For the CDR3, the DNA is TGTGCCAGCAGCGGACAGGGGTTGGGAACTAATGAAAAACTGTTTTTT. Its translation: CASSGQGLGTNEKLFF. V and J are TRBV7-9 and TRBJ1-4; the match to TRBD1 covers 9 bases. This CDR3 has 16 amino acids. Per the germline V gene, CDR1 is SEHNR and CDR2 is FQNEAQ (reference sequence). With V trimmed by 5 bases and J by 1 base, 5 bases remained unmatched.

The chain joins TRBV9 to TRBJ2-5, with 8 nucleotides matching TRBD1. The V gene end was trimmed by 3 bases and the J gene end by 5 bases; junction bases not matched to a gene: 6. The CDR3 covers 14 residues. The germline gives CDR1 SGDLS, CDR2 YYNGEE. The CDR3 DNA follows: TGTGCCAGCAGCGCCACAGGGGGAAAGGAGACCCAGTACTTC. The encoded protein is CASSATGGKETQYF.

The chain uses TRBV5-6 and TRBJ2-5; 7 bases line up with TRBD1. The CDR3 length is 16 residues. The J segment lost 4 bases and the V segment lost 0 bases, leaving 9 bases of the junction unmatched. Per germline, CDR1 SGHDT and CDR2 YYEEEE. CDR3 sequence (DNA): TGTGCCAGCAGCTTGGGGATATGGACAGGTCGAGAGACCCAGTACTTC. Protein product: CASSLGIWTGRETQYF.

The chain employs TRBV6-5 and TRBJ1-2; D remains unclear. This CDR3 region has 12 residues. Trimming took 6 bases from V and 4 from J, leaving 9 bases between them. The germline CDR1 and CDR2 sequences are MNHEY and SVGAGI. As DNA, the CDR3 is TGTGCCAGCAGCTCCTGGAGCTATGGCTACACCTTC. The encoded protein is CASSSWSYGYTF.

The chain joins TRBV27 to TRBJ1-2; 7 nucleotides match TRBD1. The V gene's germline CDR1 is MNHEY and CDR2 SMNVEV (reference sequence). There are 15 residues in the CDR3. V lost 6 bases and J lost 0; bases outside the gene matches: 7. In DNA, the CDR3 is TGTGCCAGCAGCTTCGACAGGGCATCTAACTATGGCTACACCTTC. Translating gives CASSFDRASNYGYTF.

The chain links TRBV21-1 to TRBJ1-6; TRBD1, the table's D call, was not compared with the DNA. TRBV21-1 is a recognized pseudogene. This CDR3 has 16 residues. This CDR3 reads CASSNDRASYNSPLHF. CDR3 in DNA: TGTGCCAGCAGCAATGACAGGGCCTCCTATAATTCACCCCTCCACTTT.

This chain joins TRBV2 and TRBJ1-2, with D perhaps TRBD1 (5 bases). Trimming pared 0 bases from V and 7 bases from J, leaving 18 bases between. The germline V gene encodes CDR1 SNHLY and CDR2 FYNNEI. The CDR3 is 16 amino acids. CDR3 region: CASSEALQGRGIGYTF. CDR3 nucleotide sequence: TGTGCCAGCAGTGAAGCGCTTCAGGGTAGGGGCATTGGCTACACCTTC.

The rearrangement links TRBV19 to TRBJ1-5; D remains ambiguous. Germline assignment: CDR1 LNHDA and CDR2 SQIVND (reference sequence). CDR3 length equals 14 residues. V dropped 7 bases and J dropped 5 bases, with 15 bases sitting between them. CDR3 in DNA: TGTGCCAGTACCCCAACCAACCGGGATCAGCCCCAGCATTTT. The encoded protein is CASTPTNRDQPQHF. The full variable domain, in which reference TRBV19 and TRBJ1-5 provide the parts outside the CDR3, is DGGITQSPKYLFRKEGQNVTLSCEQNLNHDAMYWYRQDPGQGLRLIYYSQIVNDFQKGDIAEGYSVSREKKESFPLTVTSAQKNPTAFYLCASTPTNRDQPQHFGDGTRLSIL.

The chain joins TRBV11-1 to TRBJ1-3, with D possibly being TRBD1 (6 bases). Trimming pared 5 bases from V and 0 bases from J, leaving 11 bases between. In germline, CDR1 is SGHAT, CDR2 FQDESV (reference sequence). CDR3 length: 15 amino acids. This CDR3 reads CASSPGQSSGNTIYF. In DNA form, the CDR3 reads TGTGCCAGCAGCCCAGGACAGAGCTCTGGAAACACCATATATTTT.

The rearrangement uses TRBV20-1 and TRBJ1-1; D gene ambiguous. The V and J ends lost 2 bases and 7 bases respectively, with 8 bases between them. Germline lookup yields CDR1 DFQATT and CDR2 SNEGSKA (reference sequence). This CDR3 spans 11 amino acids. This CDR3 reads CSARYVGEAFF. CDR3 in DNA: TGCAGTGCTAGATATGTCGGTGAAGCTTTCTTT.

J is TRBJ2-1 and V is TRBV7-7; 7 nucleotides align to TRBD1. V shed 2 bases, J shed 4 bases, and the junction held 5 bases outside the gene matches. The CDR3 is 15 residues long. Per the germline V gene, CDR1 is SSHAT and CDR2 is FNYEAQ (reference sequence). CDR3 sequence (DNA): TGTGCCAGCAGCTTACGGTCGACAGGGTACAATGAGCAGTTCTTC. Protein sequence: CASSLRSTGYNEQFF.

This clone was picked up a small number of times. This sample also contains other DNA sequences that code for the same CDR3. The V and J genes are TRBV6-5 and TRBJ2-1, with TRBD1 as a possible D gene (6 bases). The CDR3 totals 13 residues. Germline assignment: CDR1 MNHEY and CDR2 SVGAGI. The V and J ends lost 0 bases and 6 bases respectively, with 6 bases between them. The CDR3 nucleotides read TGTGCCAGCAGTTACTCCAGGGGCAATGAGCAGTTCTTC. Amino acid sequence: CASSYSRGNEQFF.

V is TRBV13 and J is TRBJ1-2; no firm D call. Germline lookup yields CDR1 PRHDT and CDR2 FYEKMQ (reference sequence). This CDR3 has 14 residues. V lost 5 bases, J lost 4 bases, and 14 bases lay in between. The DNA of the CDR3 is TGTGCCAGCAGCCCAGACCGGGTGACCTATGGCTACACCTTC. This codes for CASSPDRVTYGYTF.

This rearrangement joins TRBV2 to TRBJ2-1; no reliable D call. CDR3 size: 17 residues. Deletions cut 4 bases from V and 0 bases from J, with 16 bases between. The germline V gene has CDR1 SNHLY and CDR2 FYNNEI. The chain's CDR3 is CASSVNSLTYSYNEQFF. CDR3 in DNA: TGTGCCAGCAGTGTCAATAGCCTAACCTACTCCTACAATGAGCAGTTCTTC. The full variable domain, with the rest looked up from reference TRBV2 and TRBJ2-1, is EPEVTQTPSHQVTQMGQEVILRCVPISNHLYFYWYRQILGQKVEFLVSFYNNEISEKSEIFDDQFSVERPDGSNFTLKIRSTKLEDSAMYFCASSVNSLTYSYNEQFFGPGTRLTVL.

V and J are TRBV19 and TRBJ2-3; 7 nucleotides match TRBD1. V lost 3 bases, J lost 2 bases, and 5 bases stayed unmatched. Germline V CDR1 and CDR2: LNHDA, SQIVND (reference sequence). This CDR3 is built from 15 residues. The CDR3 DNA follows: TGTGCCAGTAGTATCGGGGACAGCCACACAGATACGCAGTATTTT. This sequence encodes CASSIGDSHTDTQYF.

The gene calls are TRBV28 and TRBJ1-1, with TRBD1 matching 10 bases. CDR3 length: 13 amino acids. Germline loops: CDR1 MDHEN, CDR2 SYDVKM. V lost 6 bases and J lost 7; bases outside the gene matches: 5. Here the CDR3 reads CASRGQGRDEAFF. In DNA, the CDR3 is TGTGCCAGCAGGGGACAGGGGAGGGATGAAGCTTTCTTT.

In its sample, this clone was seen once. The rearrangement links TRBV5-4 to TRBJ1-3, with D possibly TRBD1 on 5 matching bases. V was shortened by 1 base and J by 2 bases, with 7 bases between the two germline ends. The CDR3 covers 14 residues. From germline, CDR1 is SGHNT and CDR2 YYREEE (reference sequence). The CDR3 nucleotides are TGTGCCAGCAGCTTGTGGGGGGCTGGAAACACCATATATTTT. As protein: CASSLWGAGNTIYF.

This sequence joins TRBV28 and TRBJ2-7; a weak D match, TRBD1 (5 bases). CDR3 size: 13 residues. Trimming took 11 bases from V and 0 from J, leaving 14 bases between them. The germline V gene has CDR1 MDHEN and CDR2 SYDVKM. The CDR3 spells CASKVGLSYEQYF. For the CDR3, the DNA is TGTGCCTCAAAGGTGGGGCTCTCCTACGAGCAGTACTTC.

A single count supports this clone. The J gene is TRBJ2-5, the V gene TRBV6-5, with D tentatively TRBD1 (6 bases). The V and J ends lost 0 bases and 4 bases respectively, with 15 bases between them. This CDR3 contains 16 residues. From germline, CDR1 is MNHEY and CDR2 SVGAGI. DNA for the CDR3: TGTGCCAGCAGTTACTCGATGGCAGGGGTAGGAGAGACCCAGTACTTC. This encodes CASSYSMAGVGETQYF.